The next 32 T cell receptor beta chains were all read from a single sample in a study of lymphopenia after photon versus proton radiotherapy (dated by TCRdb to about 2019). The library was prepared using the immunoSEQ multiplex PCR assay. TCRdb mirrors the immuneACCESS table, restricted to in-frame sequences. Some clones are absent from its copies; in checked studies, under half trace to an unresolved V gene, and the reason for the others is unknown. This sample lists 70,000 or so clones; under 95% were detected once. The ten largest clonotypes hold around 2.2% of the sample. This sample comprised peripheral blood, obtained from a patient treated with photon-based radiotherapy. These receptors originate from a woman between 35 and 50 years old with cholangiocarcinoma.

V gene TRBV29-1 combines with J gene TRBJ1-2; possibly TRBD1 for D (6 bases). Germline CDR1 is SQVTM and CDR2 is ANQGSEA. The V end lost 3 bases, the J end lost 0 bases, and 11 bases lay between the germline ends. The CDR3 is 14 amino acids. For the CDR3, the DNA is TGCAGCGTTGACTACAGGGAGGCTAACTATGGCTACACCTTC. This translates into CSVDYREANYGYTF.

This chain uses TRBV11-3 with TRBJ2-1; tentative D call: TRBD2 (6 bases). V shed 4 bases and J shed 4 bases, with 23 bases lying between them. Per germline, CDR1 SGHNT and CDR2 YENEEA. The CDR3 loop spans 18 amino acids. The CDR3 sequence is CASSSGLYGGTDYNEQFF. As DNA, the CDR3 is TGTGCCAGCAGCTCCGGGCTCTACGGCGGGACGGATTACAATGAGCAGTTCTTC.

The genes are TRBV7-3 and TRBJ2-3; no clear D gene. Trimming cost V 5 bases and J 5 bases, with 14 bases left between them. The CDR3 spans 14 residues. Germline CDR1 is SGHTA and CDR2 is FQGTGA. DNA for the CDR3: TGTGCCAGCAGCCCGGCCGGGCCCGGAGATACGCAGTATTTT. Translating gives CASSPAGPGDTQYF.

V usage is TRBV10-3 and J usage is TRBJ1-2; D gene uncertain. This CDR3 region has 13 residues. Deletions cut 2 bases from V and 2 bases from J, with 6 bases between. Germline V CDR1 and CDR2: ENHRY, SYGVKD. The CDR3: CAISETLNYGYTF. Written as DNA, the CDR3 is TGTGCCATCAGTGAGACACTCAACTATGGCTACACCTTC.

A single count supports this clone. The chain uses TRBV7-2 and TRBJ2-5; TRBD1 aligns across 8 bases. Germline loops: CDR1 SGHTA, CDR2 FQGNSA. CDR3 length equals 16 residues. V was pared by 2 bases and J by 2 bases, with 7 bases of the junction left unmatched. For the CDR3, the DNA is TGTGCCAGCAGCTTACCCCGCGACAGGGGACAAGAGACCCAGTACTTC. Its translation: CASSLPRDRGQETQYF.

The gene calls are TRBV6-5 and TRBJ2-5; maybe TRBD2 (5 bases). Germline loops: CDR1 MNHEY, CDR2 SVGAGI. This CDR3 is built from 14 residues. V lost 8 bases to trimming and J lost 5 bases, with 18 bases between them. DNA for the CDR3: TGTGCCAGCTCCTTCGAGGGTTTCGGGGAGACCCAGTACTTC. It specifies CASSFEGFGETQYF.

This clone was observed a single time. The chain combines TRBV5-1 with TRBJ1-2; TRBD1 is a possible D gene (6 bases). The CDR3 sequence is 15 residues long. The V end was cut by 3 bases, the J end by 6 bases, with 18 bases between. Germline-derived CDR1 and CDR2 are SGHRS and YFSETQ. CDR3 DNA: TGCGCCAGCAGCTATGACAGGCCAGAGGTGGATGGCTACACCTTC. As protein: CASSYDRPEVDGYTF.

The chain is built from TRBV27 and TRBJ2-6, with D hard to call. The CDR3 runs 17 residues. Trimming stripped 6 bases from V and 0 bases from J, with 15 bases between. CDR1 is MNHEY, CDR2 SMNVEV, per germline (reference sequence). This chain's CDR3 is CASSLWTAGSGANVLTF. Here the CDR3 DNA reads TGTGCCAGCAGCCTTTGGACCGCCGGCTCTGGGGCCAACGTCCTGACTTTC.

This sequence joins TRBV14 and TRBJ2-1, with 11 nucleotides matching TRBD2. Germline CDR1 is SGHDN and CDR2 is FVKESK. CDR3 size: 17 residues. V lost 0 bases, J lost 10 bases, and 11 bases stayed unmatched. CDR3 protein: CASSQEPTSGRPREQFF. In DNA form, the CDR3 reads TGTGCCAGCAGCCAAGAGCCTACTAGCGGGAGACCGAGGGAGCAGTTCTTC.

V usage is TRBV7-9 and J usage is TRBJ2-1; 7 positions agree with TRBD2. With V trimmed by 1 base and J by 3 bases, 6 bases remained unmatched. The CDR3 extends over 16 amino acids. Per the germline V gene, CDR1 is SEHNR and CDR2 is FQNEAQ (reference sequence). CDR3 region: CASSLGAGADYNEQFF. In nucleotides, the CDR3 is TGTGCCAGCAGCTTAGGGGCGGGAGCAGACTACAATGAGCAGTTCTTC.

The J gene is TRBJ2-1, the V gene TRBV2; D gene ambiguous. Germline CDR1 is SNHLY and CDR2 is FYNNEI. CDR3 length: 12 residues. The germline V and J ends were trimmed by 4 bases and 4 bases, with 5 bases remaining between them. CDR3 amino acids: CASSARYNEQFF. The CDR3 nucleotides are TGTGCCAGCAGTGCTAGATACAATGAGCAGTTCTTC.

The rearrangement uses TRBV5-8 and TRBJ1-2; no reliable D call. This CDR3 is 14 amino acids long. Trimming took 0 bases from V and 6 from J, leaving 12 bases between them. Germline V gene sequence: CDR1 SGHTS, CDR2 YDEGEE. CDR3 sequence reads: CASSLESRHHGYTF. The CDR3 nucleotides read TGTGCCAGCAGCTTGGAGAGCAGGCACCATGGCTACACCTTC.

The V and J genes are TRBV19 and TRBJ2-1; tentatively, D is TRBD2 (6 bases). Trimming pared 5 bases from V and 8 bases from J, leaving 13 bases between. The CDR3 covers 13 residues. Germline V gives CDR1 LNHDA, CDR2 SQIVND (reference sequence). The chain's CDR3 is CASSPAPGDEQFF. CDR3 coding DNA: TGTGCCAGTAGTCCGGCCCCGGGGGATGAGCAGTTCTTC.

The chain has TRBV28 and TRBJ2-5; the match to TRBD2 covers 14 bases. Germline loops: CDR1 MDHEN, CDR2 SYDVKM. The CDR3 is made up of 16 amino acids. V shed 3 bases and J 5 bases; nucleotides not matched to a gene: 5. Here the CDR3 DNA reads TGTGCCAGCAGTTTGCCGGGACTAGCGGGAGTTGAGACCCAGTACTTC. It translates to CASSLPGLAGVETQYF.

This CDR3 reads CASSEFAAGDSYEQYF. The CDR3, as DNA: TGTGCCAGCAGTGAATTCGCGGCAGGGGACTCCTACGAGCAGTACTTC. The genes are TRBV6-1 and TRBJ2-7; TRBD1 might be the D (6 bases). The CDR3 sequence is 16 residues long. Germline values: CDR1 MNHNS, CDR2 SASEGT. Trimming pared 2 bases from V and 0 bases from J, leaving 14 bases between.

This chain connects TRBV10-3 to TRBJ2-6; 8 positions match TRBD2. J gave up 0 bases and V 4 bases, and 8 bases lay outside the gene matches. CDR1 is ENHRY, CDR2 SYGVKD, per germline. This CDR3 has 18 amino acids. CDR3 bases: TGTGCCATCAGTGGGATAGCGGGATCTAGCTCTGGGGCCAACGTCCTGACTTTC. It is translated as CAISGIAGSSSGANVLTF.

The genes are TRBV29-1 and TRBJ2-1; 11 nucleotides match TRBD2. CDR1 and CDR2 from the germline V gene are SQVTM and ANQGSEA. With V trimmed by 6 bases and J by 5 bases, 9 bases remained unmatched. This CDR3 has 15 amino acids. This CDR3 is CSVGISGGANNEQFF. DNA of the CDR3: TGCAGCGTCGGTATTAGCGGGGGGGCCAACAATGAGCAGTTCTTC.

The CDR3 nucleotides are TGCGCCAGCAGCTTAAACCCACGGGGGGTCGGGAACACTGAAGCTTTCTTT. It codes for CASSLNPRGVGNTEAFF. This rearrangement joins TRBV5-1 to TRBJ1-1; D is perhaps TRBD1 (5 bases). In germline, CDR1 is SGHRS, CDR2 YFSETQ. The ends were cut back, 2 bases at V and 1 base at J, with 18 bases in the middle. This CDR3 has 17 residues.

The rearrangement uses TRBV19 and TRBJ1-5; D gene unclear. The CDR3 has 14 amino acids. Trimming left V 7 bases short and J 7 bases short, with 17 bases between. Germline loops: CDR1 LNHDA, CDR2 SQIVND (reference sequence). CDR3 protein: CASKVGSGGQPQHF. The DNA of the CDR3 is TGTGCCAGTAAGGTAGGGAGCGGAGGGCAGCCCCAGCATTTT.

CDR3 nucleotide sequence: TGTGCCAGCTCACCACCTAGCGACAGGGTTTACCCTAGCTCCTACGAGCAGTACTTC. Translated: CASSPPSDRVYPSSYEQYF. This chain connects TRBV18 to TRBJ2-7, with 7 bases matching TRBD1. In germline, CDR1 is KGHSH, CDR2 LQKENI. The CDR3 has 19 residues. Unmatched junction bases numbered 14, after V lost 0 bases and J lost 0 bases.

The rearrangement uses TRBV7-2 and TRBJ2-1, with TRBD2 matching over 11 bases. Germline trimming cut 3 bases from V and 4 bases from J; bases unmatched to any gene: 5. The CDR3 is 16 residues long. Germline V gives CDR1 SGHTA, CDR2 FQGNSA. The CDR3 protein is CASSFGGLAVYNEQFF. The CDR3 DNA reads TGTGCCAGCAGCTTTGGGGGACTAGCGGTGTACAATGAGCAGTTCTTC.

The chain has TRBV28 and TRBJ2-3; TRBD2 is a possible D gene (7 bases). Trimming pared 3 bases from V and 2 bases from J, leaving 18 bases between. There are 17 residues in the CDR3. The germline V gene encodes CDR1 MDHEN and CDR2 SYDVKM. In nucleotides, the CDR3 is TGTGCCAGCAGTTTGGGGGGGCCGGAACGCTACACAGATACGCAGTATTTT. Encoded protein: CASSLGGPERYTDTQYF.

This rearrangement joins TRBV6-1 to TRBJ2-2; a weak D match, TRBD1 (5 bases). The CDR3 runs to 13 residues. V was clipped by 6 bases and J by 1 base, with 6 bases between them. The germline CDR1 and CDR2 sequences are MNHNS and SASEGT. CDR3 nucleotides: TGTGCCAGCAGACAGGAGAACACCGGGGAGCTGTTTTTT. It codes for CASRQENTGELFF.

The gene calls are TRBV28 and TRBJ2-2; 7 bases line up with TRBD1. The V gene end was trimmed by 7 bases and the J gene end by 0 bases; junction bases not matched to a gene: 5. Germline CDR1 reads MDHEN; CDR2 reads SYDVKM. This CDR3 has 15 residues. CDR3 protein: CASTRDRSNTGELFF. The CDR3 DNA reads TGTGCCAGCACAAGGGACAGATCGAACACCGGGGAGCTGTTTTTT.

The DNA for the CDR3 is TGTGCCAGCAGCGCCGCCGGGGGTACAGAGCAGTACTTC. This gives the protein CASSAAGGTEQYF. The V and J genes are TRBV9 and TRBJ2-7, with D maybe TRBD2 (6 bases). Germline CDR1 is SGDLS and CDR2 is YYNGEE. Between the trimmed V and J ends, which lost 3 bases and 7 bases, there was a span of 14 bases. This CDR3 is built from 13 residues.

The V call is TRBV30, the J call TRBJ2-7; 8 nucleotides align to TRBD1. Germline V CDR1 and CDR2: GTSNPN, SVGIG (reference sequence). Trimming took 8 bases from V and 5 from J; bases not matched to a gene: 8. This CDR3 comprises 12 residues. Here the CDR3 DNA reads TGTGCCGGAAGGGACAGGCAGAACGAGCAGTACTTC. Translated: CAGRDRQNEQYF.

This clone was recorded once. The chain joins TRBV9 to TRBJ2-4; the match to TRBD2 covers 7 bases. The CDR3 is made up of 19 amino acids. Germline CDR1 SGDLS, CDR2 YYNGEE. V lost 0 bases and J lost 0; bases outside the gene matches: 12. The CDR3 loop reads CASSVGKDRLAVAKNIQYF. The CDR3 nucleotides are TGTGCCAGCAGCGTAGGGAAGGATAGACTAGCAGTAGCCAAAAACATTCAGTACTTC.

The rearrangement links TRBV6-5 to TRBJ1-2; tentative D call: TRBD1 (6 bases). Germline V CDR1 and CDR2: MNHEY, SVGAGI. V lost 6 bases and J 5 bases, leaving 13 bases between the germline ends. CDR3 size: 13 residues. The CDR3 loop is CASSAGEGYGYTF. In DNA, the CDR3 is TGTGCCAGCAGCGCAGGGGAAGGATATGGCTACACCTTC.

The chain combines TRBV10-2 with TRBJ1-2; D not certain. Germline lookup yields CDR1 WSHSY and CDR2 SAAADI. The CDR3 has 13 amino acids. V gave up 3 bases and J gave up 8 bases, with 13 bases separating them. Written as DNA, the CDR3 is TGCGCCAGCAGTGATGAAACCCAGAGGGGCTACACCTTC. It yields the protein CASSDETQRGYTF.

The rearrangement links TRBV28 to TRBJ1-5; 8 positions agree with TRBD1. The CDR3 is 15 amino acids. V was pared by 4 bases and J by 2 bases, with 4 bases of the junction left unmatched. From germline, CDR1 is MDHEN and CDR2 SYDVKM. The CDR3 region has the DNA TGTGCCAGCAGTTGGGACAGGCCGCGCAATCAGCCCCAGCATTTT. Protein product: CASSWDRPRNQPQHF.

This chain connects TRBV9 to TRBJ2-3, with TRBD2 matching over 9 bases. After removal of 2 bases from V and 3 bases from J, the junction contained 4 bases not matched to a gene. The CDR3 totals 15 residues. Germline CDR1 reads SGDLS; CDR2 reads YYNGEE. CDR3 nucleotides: TGTGCCAGCAGCGTTTCCAGCGGGAGGACAGATACGCAGTATTTT. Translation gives CASSVSSGRTDTQYF.

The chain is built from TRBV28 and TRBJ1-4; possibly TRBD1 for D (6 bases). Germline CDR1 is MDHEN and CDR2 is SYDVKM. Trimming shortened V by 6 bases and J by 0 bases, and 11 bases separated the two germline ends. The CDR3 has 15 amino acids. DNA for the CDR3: TGTGCCAGCAGGGCAGGGGCTACAACTAATGAAAAACTGTTTTTT. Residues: CASRAGATTNEKLFF.